What follows is one T cell receptor (beta chain) and its context. Its antigen is currently unknown. Libraries were prepared by immunoSEQ multiplex PCR; TCRdb keeps only in-frame clonotypes and omits some of them. The table lists approximately 980,000 clones, 76% of them singletons. The source of the sample is a study of shared clonotypes between healthy human individuals. Study-wide results and caveats: Represented diversity, genetic and exposure-history alike, was limited by few donors.

Looked up from germline, CDR1 is LNHNV and CDR2 is YYDKDF (reference sequence). The CDR3 runs to 11 residues. J lost 14 bases, V lost 3 bases, and 4 bases had no gene match. This rearrangement joins TRBV15 to TRBJ2-1; the match to TRBD1 covers 7 bases. This receptor was taken from a young man in good health. The sample was memory CD4+ T cells sorted from blood. The subset denotes: CD45RA-negative fraction. DNA for the CDR3: TGTGCCACCAGCAGCACAGGGGTAAAGTTCTTC. It yields the protein CATSSTGVKFF.